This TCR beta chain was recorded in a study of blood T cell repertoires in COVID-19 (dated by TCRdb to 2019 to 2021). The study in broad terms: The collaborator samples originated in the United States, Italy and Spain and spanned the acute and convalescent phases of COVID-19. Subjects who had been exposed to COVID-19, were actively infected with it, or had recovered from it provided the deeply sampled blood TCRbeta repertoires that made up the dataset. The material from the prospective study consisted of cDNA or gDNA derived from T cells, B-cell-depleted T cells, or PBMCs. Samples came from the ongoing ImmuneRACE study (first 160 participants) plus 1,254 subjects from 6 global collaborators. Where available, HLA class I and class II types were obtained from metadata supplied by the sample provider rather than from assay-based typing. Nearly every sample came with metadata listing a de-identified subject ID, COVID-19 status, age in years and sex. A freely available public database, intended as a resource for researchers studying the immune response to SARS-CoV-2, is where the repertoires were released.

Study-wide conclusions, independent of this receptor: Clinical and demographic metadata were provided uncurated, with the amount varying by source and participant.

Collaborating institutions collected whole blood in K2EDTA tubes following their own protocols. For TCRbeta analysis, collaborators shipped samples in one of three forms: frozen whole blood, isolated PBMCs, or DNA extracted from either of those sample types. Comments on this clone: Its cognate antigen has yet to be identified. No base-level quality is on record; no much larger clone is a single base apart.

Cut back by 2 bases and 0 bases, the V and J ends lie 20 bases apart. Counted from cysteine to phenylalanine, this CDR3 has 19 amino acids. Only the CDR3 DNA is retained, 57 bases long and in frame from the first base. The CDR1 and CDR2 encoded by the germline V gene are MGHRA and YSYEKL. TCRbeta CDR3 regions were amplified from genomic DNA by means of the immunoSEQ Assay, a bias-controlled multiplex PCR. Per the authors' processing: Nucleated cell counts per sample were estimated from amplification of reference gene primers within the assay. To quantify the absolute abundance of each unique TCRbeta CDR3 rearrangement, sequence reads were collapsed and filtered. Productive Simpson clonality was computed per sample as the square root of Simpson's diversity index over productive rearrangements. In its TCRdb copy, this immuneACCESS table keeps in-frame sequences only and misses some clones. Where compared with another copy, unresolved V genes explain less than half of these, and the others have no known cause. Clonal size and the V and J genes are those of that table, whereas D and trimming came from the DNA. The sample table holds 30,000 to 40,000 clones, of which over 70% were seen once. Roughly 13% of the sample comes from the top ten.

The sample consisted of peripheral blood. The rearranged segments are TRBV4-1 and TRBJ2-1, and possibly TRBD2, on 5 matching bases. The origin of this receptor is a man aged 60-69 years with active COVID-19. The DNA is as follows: TGCGCCAGCAGCCAACCCCGACTTTCGGCGGGCAGCTCCTACAATGAGCAGTTCTTC. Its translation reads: CASSQPRLSAGSSYNEQFF.